The 11 T cell receptor beta chains reported below all come from one sample, sequenced in a study of vaccination and CD4 T cells after COVID-19. The antigens for these receptors are not known. The treatment is: approximately 10-day PBMC culture with coronavirus spike peptide pools or control peptides (ViraFEST assay). Sequence data for DNA of cultured CD4+ T cells were generated by the Oncomine TCR Beta short-read assay. TCRdb recomputed calls from the PCR reads with MiXCR, one row per CDR3 protein. Of about 14,000 distinct CDR3 sequences in the sample, roughly 55% were seen once. The material sequenced was CD4+ T cells from blood, cultured in vitro. The receptors shown here come from a human donor who had recovered from COVID-19.

This clonotype was counted between two and nine times. V gene TRBV27 combines with J gene TRBJ1-2; no firm D call. The CDR3 contains 15 residues. V was cut by 2 bases and J by 3 bases, with 13 bases left in between. The V gene's germline CDR1 is MNHEY and CDR2 SMNVEV (reference sequence). The CDR3 sequence is CASSLRVDIHYGYTF. CDR3 nucleotide sequence: TGTGCCAGCAGTTTACGAGTCGACATCCACTATGGCTACACCTTC.

This clonotype was counted between two and nine times. The chain combines TRBV2 with TRBJ2-7; unclear D gene. The CDR3 has 16 amino acids. Germline CDR1 SNHLY, CDR2 FYNNEI. V shed 1 base and J shed 0 bases, with 13 bases lying between them. CDR3 in amino acids: CASSEVRGLSSYEQYF. CDR3 nucleotides: TGTGCCAGCAGTGAAGTGCGCGGTCTTAGCTCCTACGAGCAGTACTTC.

By sample fraction, this clonotype is medium-sized. The chain employs TRBV30 and TRBJ1-5; D not certain. V lost 3 bases and J lost 0, with 6 bases in between. Germline CDR1 reads GTSNPN; CDR2 reads SVGIG (reference sequence). This CDR3 has 13 residues. CDR3 bases: TGTGCCTGGAGCGACGATAGCAATCAGCCCCAGCATTTT. This sequence encodes CAWSDDSNQPQHF. Full variable domain (remainder filled in from reference TRBV30 and TRBJ1-5): SQTIHQWPATLVQPVGSPLSLECTVEGTSNPNLYWYRQAAGRGLQLLFYSVGIGQISSEVPQNLSASRPQDRQFILSSKKLLLSDSGFYLCAWSDDSNQPQHFGDGTRLSIL.

This chain joins TRBV6-1 and TRBJ2-4; tentatively, D is TRBD1 (6 bases). The CDR3 consists of 15 residues. CDR1 MNHNS and CDR2 SASEGT come from the germline V gene. The chain's CDR3 is CAGASGDRAKNIQYF. The DNA of the CDR3 is TGTGCGGGGGCTTCTGGGGATAGAGCCAAAAACATTCAGTACTTC.

The CDR3 protein is CASSLAGGPGEQFF. The CDR3 DNA reads as TGTGCCAGCAGTTTAGCGGGAGGGCCAGGTGAGCAGTTCTTC. The rearrangement links TRBV6-5 to TRBJ2-1; 11 bases match TRBD2. The CDR3 loop spans 14 amino acids. J gave up 9 bases and V 4 bases, and 5 bases lay outside the gene matches. Germline lookup yields CDR1 MNHEY and CDR2 SVGAGI.

The CDR3 DNA reads TGTGCCAGCTCCGCTTCGACCCAGGGTGTTGAGTATGGCTACACCTTC. As protein: CASSASTQGVEYGYTF. The chain couples TRBV18 to TRBJ1-2, with a tentative D call TRBD1 (5 bases). CDR1 KGHSH and CDR2 LQKENI come from the germline V gene. V lost 6 bases and J 5 bases, leaving 22 bases between the germline ends. This CDR3 region has 16 residues.

The rearrangement uses TRBV20-1 and TRBJ2-5; 8 bases are a match to TRBD2. This CDR3 spans 15 amino acids. J lost 4 bases, V lost 4 bases, and 11 bases had no gene match. Germline lookup yields CDR1 DFQATT and CDR2 SNEGSKA (reference sequence). The chain's CDR3 is CSATHQRETRETQYF. Here the CDR3 DNA reads TGCAGTGCTACCCACCAGCGGGAGACGAGAGAGACCCAGTACTTC.

Only a few counts were recorded for this clonotype. The chain links TRBV11-2 to TRBJ2-3; TRBD2 matches 15 bases. The CDR3 has 17 residues. Unmatched junction bases numbered 2, after V lost 3 bases and J lost 1 base. Germline lookup yields CDR1 SGHAT and CDR2 FQNNGV. CDR3 sequence: CASSLGLAGGGTDTQYF. The CDR3 DNA reads as TGTGCCAGCAGCTTGGGACTAGCGGGAGGTGGCACAGATACGCAGTATTTT. Full variable domain (missing parts from reference TRBV11-2 and TRBJ2-3): EAGVAQSPRYKIIEKRQSVAFWCNPISGHATLYWYQQILGQGPKLLIQFQNNGVVDDSQLPKDRFSAERLKGVDSTLKIQPAKLEDSAVYLCASSLGLAGGGTDTQYFGPGTRLTVL.

This clonotype was recorded a few times. CDR3 DNA sequence: TGTGCCAGCAATTTAGCGGGAGGGAGGCCTTTGCAGTACTTC. It is translated as CASNLAGGRPLQYF. The rearrangement links TRBV6-1 to TRBJ2-7, with 11 bases matching TRBD2. CDR3 length: 14 residues. The germline CDR1 and CDR2 sequences are MNHNS and SASEGT. Unmatched junction bases numbered 11, after V lost 7 bases and J lost 9 bases.

Worth noting for this clonotype: Since the CDR3 does not end with the conserved phenylalanine or tryptophan, this likely comes from a read error. The chain links TRBV25-1 to TRBJ1-2; D perhaps matches TRBD1 (5 bases). Trimming shortened V by 6 bases and J by 4 bases, and 21 bases separated the two germline ends. CDR1 and CDR2 from the germline V gene are MGHDK and SYGVNS. The CDR3 has 16 amino acids. CDR3 sequence reads: CASSGKGSRGGYGYTL. DNA for the CDR3: TGTGCCAGCAGCGGAAAGGGTAGTAGGGGCGGCTATGGCTACACCCTC.

The V call is TRBV19, the J call TRBJ1-5, with D perhaps TRBD1 (5 bases). CDR1 and CDR2 (germline): LNHDA, SQIVND (reference sequence). CDR3 size: 16 residues. Trimming left V 3 bases short and J 2 bases short, with 14 bases between. This CDR3 is CASSMGRKGGNQPQHF. Written as DNA, the CDR3 is TGTGCCAGTAGTATGGGAAGGAAAGGGGGCAATCAGCCCCAGCATTTT.